This TCR beta chain came from a study of blood T cell repertoires in COVID-19. Recovered status applied to Cohort 3 donors who had two consecutive negative PCRs. It also applied to those with clearance or with symptom resolution. The germline gives CDR1 LNHDA, CDR2 SQIVND (reference sequence). The ends lost 7 bases at V and 0 bases at J; junction bases unmatched: 4. The CDR3 has 14 residues. Sequencing was performed with immunoSEQ multiplex PCR; in TCRdb, only in-frame clones are kept and a portion is missing. The sample has about 190,000 clones; around 84% are singletons. This clonotype was obtained from a woman in her 30s who had recovered from COVID-19. The chain combines TRBV19 with TRBJ2-5; the match to TRBD2 covers 8 bases. Sequencing was carried out using PBMCs or T cells enriched from blood (not recorded which). CDR3 bases: TGTGCCAGTAAAAGCGGGAGACACCAAGAGACCCAGTACTTC. Protein product: CASKSGRHQETQYF. Full variable domain (rest looked up from reference TRBV19 and TRBJ2-5): DGGITQSPKYLFRKEGQNVTLSCEQNLNHDAMYWYRQDPGQGLRLIYYSQIVNDFQKGDIAEGYSVSREKKESFPLTVTSAQKNPTAFYLCASKSGRHQETQYFGPGTRLLVL.